Following are 18 T cell receptor beta chains from one sample sequenced in a study of chemoradiotherapy in HPV16-positive cancers (dated by TCRdb to 2021 to 2024). The method was the immunoSEQ multiplex PCR assay. TCRdb took over this immuneACCESS table, retaining in-frame rearrangements with V and J assigned. Such tables are incomplete; in checked studies, under half of the missing clones stem from an unresolved V gene, and the remainder is unexplained. For this sample there are 25,000 to 30,000 clones; over 90% appear just once. Roughly 18% of the sample comes from the top ten. The material was blood, obtained from a patient who underwent chemoradiotherapy. The source is a human donor with HPV-associated anogenital cancer.

J is TRBJ2-3 and V is TRBV6-1; TRBD2 matches at 7 bases. The CDR3 is 15 residues long. The trim removed 0 bases at V and 2 bases at J, leaving 2 bases unmatched. The germline CDR1 and CDR2 sequences are MNHNS and SASEGT. The CDR3 nucleotides are TGTGCCAGCAGTGAAGCGGGGGGGGACACAGATACGCAGTATTTT. It yields the protein CASSEAGGDTDTQYF.

This clone showed up just a few times. The chain links TRBV19 to TRBJ2-7; D remains ambiguous. V gave up 3 bases and J gave up 3 bases, with 9 bases separating them. The CDR3 is 13 amino acids. Germline V lookup: CDR1 LNHDA, CDR2 SQIVND (reference sequence). The CDR3 reads CASSISGSYEQYF. The CDR3 DNA reads TGTGCCAGTAGTATTAGTGGAAGCTACGAGCAGTACTTC.

The J gene is TRBJ1-1, the V gene TRBV28; maybe TRBD1 (5 bases). The V and J ends lost 5 bases and 3 bases respectively, with 7 bases between them. This CDR3 region has 12 residues. Germline V gene sequence: CDR1 MDHEN, CDR2 SYDVKM. Here the CDR3 DNA reads TGTGCCAGCAGTCCAGGGTACACTGAAGCTTTCTTT. Translation: CASSPGYTEAFF. Full variable domain (missing parts from reference TRBV28 and TRBJ1-1): DVKVTQSSRYLVKRTGEKVFLECVQDMDHENMFWYRQDPGLGLRLIYFSYDVKMKEKGDIPEGYSVSREKKERFSLILESASTNQTSMYLCASSPGYTEAFFGQGTRLTVV.

The chain couples TRBV5-5 to TRBJ1-2; D unclear. The CDR3 has 15 amino acids. V lost 0 bases and J lost 3, with 12 bases in between. Per germline, CDR1 SGHKS and CDR2 YYEKEE (reference sequence). CDR3 loop: CASSLDGVRDYGYTF. CDR3 DNA sequence: TGTGCCAGCAGCTTGGACGGTGTGCGGGACTATGGCTACACCTTC.

The chain has TRBV29-1 and TRBJ1-2, with 8 bases that match TRBD1. Trimming took 4 bases from V and 6 from J; bases not matched to a gene: 4. The CDR3 contains 12 residues. Germline CDR1 and CDR2: SQVTM and ANQGSEA. The CDR3 is CSVGGQADGYTF. The CDR3 coding sequence is TGCAGCGTTGGGGGACAGGCAGATGGCTACACCTTC.

The chain is built from TRBV9 and TRBJ1-2; D gene uncertain. Germline assignment: CDR1 SGDLS and CDR2 YYNGEE. V was cut by 0 bases and J by 2 bases, with 8 bases left in between. CDR3 length: 14 residues. The CDR3 here is CASSVGVQNYGYTF. The DNA of the CDR3 is TGTGCCAGCAGCGTAGGCGTACAGAACTATGGCTACACCTTC. Variable domain in full (rest from reference TRBV9 and TRBJ1-2): DSGVTQTPKHLITATGQRVTLRCSPRSGDLSVYWYQQSLDQGLQFLIQYYNGEERAKGNILERFSAQQFPDLHSELNLSSLELGDSALYFCASSVGVQNYGYTFGSGTRLTVV.

This chain's CDR3 is CASSQRGTEAFF. The CDR3 coding sequence is TGCGCCAGCAGCCAACGGGGTACTGAAGCTTTCTTT. The chain combines TRBV4-3 with TRBJ1-1; D remains ambiguous. Trimming stripped 2 bases from V and 5 bases from J, with 6 bases between. This CDR3 is built from 12 residues. Germline CDR1 LGHNA, CDR2 YSLEER.

The V call is TRBV7-2, the J call TRBJ2-3; D not resolved. The V end was cut by 7 bases, the J end by 10 bases, with 12 bases between. The CDR3 runs 11 residues. CDR1 SGHTA and CDR2 FQGNSA come from the germline V gene. CDR3 amino acids: CASTSRFSQYF. The DNA of the CDR3 is TGTGCCAGCACCTCGAGGTTTTCGCAGTATTTT.

This clone showed up just once. This chain connects TRBV9 to TRBJ1-1, with TRBD1 identical over 7 bases. The V segment lost 6 bases and the J segment 0 bases; nucleotides outside the gene matches: 8. The germline V gene encodes CDR1 SGDLS and CDR2 YYNGEE. The CDR3 has 15 amino acids. For the CDR3, the DNA is TGTGCCAGCACCCAGGGGGGGAAGATGAACACTGAAGCTTTCTTT. Protein: CASTQGGKMNTEAFF. Full variable domain (missing parts from reference TRBV9 and TRBJ1-1): DSGVTQTPKHLITATGQRVTLRCSPRSGDLSVYWYQQSLDQGLQFLIQYYNGEERAKGNILERFSAQQFPDLHSELNLSSLELGDSALYFCASTQGGKMNTEAFFGQGTRLTVV.

The chain links TRBV5-6 to TRBJ2-3; TRBD1 matches at 9 bases. Losses at the gene ends were 4 bases for V and 7 bases for J; bases not matched to a gene: 7. The CDR3 length is 14 residues. The germline V gene encodes CDR1 SGHDT and CDR2 YYEEEE. Here the CDR3 reads CASSTGQGLNTQYF. The CDR3 DNA reads as TGTGCCAGCAGCACAGGACAGGGGCTAAATACGCAGTATTTT.

J is TRBJ1-2 and V is TRBV7-2, with 8 bases aligning to TRBD1. The CDR3 totals 14 residues. J lost 3 bases, V lost 5 bases, and 5 bases had no gene match. Germline CDR1 reads SGHTA; CDR2 reads FQGNSA. This CDR3 reads CASSVRDRHYGYTF. The DNA of the CDR3 is TGTGCCAGCAGCGTCCGGGACAGGCACTATGGCTACACCTTC.

The chain combines TRBV7-9 with TRBJ1-2; the D is unclear. CDR1 is SEHNR, CDR2 FQNEAQ, per germline (reference sequence). Trimming took 5 bases from V and 2 from J, leaving 12 bases between them. This CDR3 has 14 amino acids. CDR3 bases: TGTGCCAGCAGCCCCGGACCGTACAACTATGGCTACACCTTC. Residues: CASSPGPYNYGYTF.

The chain joins TRBV9 to TRBJ2-7, with D tentatively TRBD1 or TRBD2 (6 bases each). Germline CDR1 SGDLS, CDR2 YYNGEE. This CDR3 is 14 amino acids long. V lost 3 bases and J lost 2, with 12 bases in between. CDR3 amino acids: CASSGGTTPYEQYF. In DNA form, the CDR3 reads TGTGCCAGCAGCGGCGGGACAACCCCCTACGAGCAGTACTTC. Together with reference TRBV9 and TRBJ2-7, the CDR3 gives the full variable domain: DSGVTQTPKHLITATGQRVTLRCSPRSGDLSVYWYQQSLDQGLQFLIQYYNGEERAKGNILERFSAQQFPDLHSELNLSSLELGDSALYFCASSGGTTPYEQYFGPGTRLTVT.

This chain joins TRBV4-2 and TRBJ2-5, with D possibly matching TRBD2 (6 bases). Germline loops: CDR1 LGHNA, CDR2 YNFKEQ. V lost 1 base and J 5 bases, leaving 11 bases between the germline ends. This CDR3 has 14 amino acids. CDR3 in amino acids: CASSQGDLWETQYF. The DNA of the CDR3 is TGTGCCAGCAGCCAAGGGGACTTGTGGGAGACCCAGTACTTC.

This chain joins TRBV7-8 and TRBJ2-7; TRBD2 might be the D (5 bases). V was pared by 1 base and J by 3 bases, with 13 bases between. This CDR3 region has 15 residues. The V gene's germline CDR1 is SGHVS and CDR2 FQNEAQ. CDR3 residues: CASSLGGAASYEQYF. In DNA, the CDR3 is TGTGCCAGCAGCTTAGGGGGAGCGGCAAGCTACGAGCAGTACTTC.

J is TRBJ1-2 and V is TRBV29-1; maybe TRBD1 (5 bases). There are 14 residues in the CDR3. Trimming left V 4 bases short and J 4 bases short, with 16 bases between. CDR1 is SQVTM, CDR2 ANQGSEA, per germline. CDR3 protein: CSVGRGGSGYGYTF. Written as DNA, the CDR3 is TGCAGCGTTGGAAGGGGCGGGTCAGGCTATGGCTACACCTTC.

This chain joins TRBV19 and TRBJ2-3, with D perhaps matching TRBD2 (5 bases). Looked up from germline, CDR1 is LNHDA and CDR2 is SQIVND (reference sequence). V lost 3 bases, J lost 4 bases, and 8 bases lay in between. This CDR3 is built from 13 residues. CDR3 sequence (DNA): TGTGCCAGTAGTATCCTAGCAGCAGATACGCAGTATTTT. It encodes CASSILAADTQYF.

The chain carries TRBV5-6 and TRBJ1-2, with D perhaps matching TRBD1 (6 bases). Germline-derived CDR1 and CDR2 are SGHDT and YYEEEE. This CDR3 spans 13 amino acids. With 2 bases removed from V and 8 bases from J, the gap between germline ends came to 13 bases. The CDR3 is CASSFMGAEGYTF. CDR3 bases: TGTGCCAGCAGCTTCATGGGGGCGGAAGGCTACACCTTC.